This TCR beta chain was sequenced for a study of graft-versus-host responses after intestinal transplantation. A note on this clone: Its antigen is currently unknown.

This table comes from immunoSEQ multiplex PCR, and its TCRdb copy is limited to in-frame clones, with some not included. Found here are 65,000 to 85,000 clones, around 87% of them singletons; the top ten hold about 8%. The sample in question was unstimulated CD8+ T cells sorted from spleen or lymph node cells, obtained before transplant. The sequence was collected from a human donor who was the organ donor for an intestinal transplant.

CDR3 protein: CASGQHRGFRTEAFF. The CDR3 DNA reads as TGTGCCAGCGGACAACACAGGGGCTTTCGGACTGAAGCTTTCTTT. V is TRBV5-6 and J is TRBJ1-1; 7 nucleotides line up with TRBD1. The CDR3 consists of 15 residues. Trimming removed 7 bases from V and 5 bases from J; junction bases left unmatched: 14. Germline assignment: CDR1 SGHDT and CDR2 YYEEEE.